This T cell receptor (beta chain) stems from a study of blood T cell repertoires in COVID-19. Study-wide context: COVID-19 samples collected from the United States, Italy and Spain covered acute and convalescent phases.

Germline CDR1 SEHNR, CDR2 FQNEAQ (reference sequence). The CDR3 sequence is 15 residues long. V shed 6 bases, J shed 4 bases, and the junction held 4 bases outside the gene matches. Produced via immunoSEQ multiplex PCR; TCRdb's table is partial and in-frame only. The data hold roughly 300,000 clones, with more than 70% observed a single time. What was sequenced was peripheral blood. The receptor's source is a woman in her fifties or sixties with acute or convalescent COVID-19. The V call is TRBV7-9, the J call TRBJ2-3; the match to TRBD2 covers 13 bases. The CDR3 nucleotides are TGTGCCAGCAGACTAGCGGGAGGGCCGTCAGATACGCAGTATTTT. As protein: CASRLAGGPSDTQYF.